The TCR beta chain under discussion was sequenced for a study of control samples from healthy donors and cancer patients. This table comes from immunoSEQ multiplex PCR, and its TCRdb copy is limited to in-frame clones, with some not included. The sample has 150,000 or so clones; 94% are singletons. Per the germline V gene, CDR1 is LNHDA and CDR2 is SQIVND (reference sequence). V was clipped by 5 bases and J by 0 bases, with 20 bases between them. CDR3 size: 18 residues. This clone was seen just once. Sequencing was done on a sample of blood. The gene calls are TRBV19 and TRBJ1-5, with D maybe TRBD1 (6 bases). This clonotype was obtained from a man aged 35-49 years in good health. In DNA form, the CDR3 reads TGTGCCAGTAGTCGTTGGACAGACTCACCCTATAGCAATCAGCCCCAGCATTTT. Translated, it gives CASSRWTDSPYSNQPQHF.